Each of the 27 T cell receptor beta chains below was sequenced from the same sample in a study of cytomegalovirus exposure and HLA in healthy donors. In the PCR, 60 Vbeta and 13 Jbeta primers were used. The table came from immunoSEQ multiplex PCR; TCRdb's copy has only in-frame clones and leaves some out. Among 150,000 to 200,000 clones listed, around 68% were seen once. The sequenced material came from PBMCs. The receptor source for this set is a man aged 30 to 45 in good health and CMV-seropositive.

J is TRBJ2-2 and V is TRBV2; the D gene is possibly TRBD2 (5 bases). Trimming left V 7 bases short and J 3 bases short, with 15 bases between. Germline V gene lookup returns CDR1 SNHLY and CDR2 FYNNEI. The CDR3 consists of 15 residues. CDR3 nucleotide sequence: TGTGCCAGCATGTCGGGGTTTCAGGACACCGGGGAGCTGTTTTTT. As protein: CASMSGFQDTGELFF. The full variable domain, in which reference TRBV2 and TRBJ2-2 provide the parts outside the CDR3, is EPEVTQTPSHQVTQMGQEVILRCVPISNHLYFYWYRQILGQKVEFLVSFYNNEISEKSEIFDDQFSVERPDGSNFTLKIRSTKLEDSAMYFCASMSGFQDTGELFFGEGSRLTVL.

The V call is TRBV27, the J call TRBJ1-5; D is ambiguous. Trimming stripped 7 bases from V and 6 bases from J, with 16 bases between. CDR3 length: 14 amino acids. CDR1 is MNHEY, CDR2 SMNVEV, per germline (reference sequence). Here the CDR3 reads CASKDPGLAQPQHF. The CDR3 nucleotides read TGTGCCAGCAAAGATCCGGGGTTAGCTCAGCCCCAGCATTTT.

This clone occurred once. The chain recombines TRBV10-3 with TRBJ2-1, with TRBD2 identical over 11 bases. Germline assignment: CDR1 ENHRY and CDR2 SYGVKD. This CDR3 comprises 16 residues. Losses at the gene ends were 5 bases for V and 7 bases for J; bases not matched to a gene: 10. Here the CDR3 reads CAISPVTSGSANEQFF. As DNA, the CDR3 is TGTGCCATCAGTCCCGTCACTAGCGGGAGCGCAAATGAGCAGTTCTTC.

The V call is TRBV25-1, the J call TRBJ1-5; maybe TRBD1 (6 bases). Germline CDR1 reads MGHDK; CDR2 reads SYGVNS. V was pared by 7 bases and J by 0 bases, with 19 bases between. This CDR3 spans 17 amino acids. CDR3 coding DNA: TGTGCCAGCATCGCGGGGGGGGCCCGATTTAGCAATCAGCCCCAGCATTTT. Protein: CASIAGGARFSNQPQHF.

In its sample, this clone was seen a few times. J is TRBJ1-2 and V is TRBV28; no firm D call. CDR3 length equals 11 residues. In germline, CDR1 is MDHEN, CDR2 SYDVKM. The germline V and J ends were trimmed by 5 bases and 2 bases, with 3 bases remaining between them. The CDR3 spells CASSVNYGYTF. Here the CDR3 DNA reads TGTGCCAGCAGTGTAAACTATGGCTACACCTTC.

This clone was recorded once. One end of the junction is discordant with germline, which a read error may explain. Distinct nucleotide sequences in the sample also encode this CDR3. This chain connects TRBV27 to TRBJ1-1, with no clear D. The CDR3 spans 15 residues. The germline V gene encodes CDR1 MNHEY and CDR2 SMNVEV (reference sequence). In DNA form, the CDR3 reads TGTGCCAGCACCCCTTGGGCAGGATTGAACACTGAGGCTTTCTTT. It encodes CASTPWAGLNTEAFF.

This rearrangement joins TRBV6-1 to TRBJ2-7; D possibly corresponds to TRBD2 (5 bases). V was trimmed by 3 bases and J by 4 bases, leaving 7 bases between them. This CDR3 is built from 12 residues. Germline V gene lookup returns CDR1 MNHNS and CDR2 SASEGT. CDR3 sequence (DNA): TGTGCCAGCAGTGAGTGGAGGTACGAGCAGTACTTC. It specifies CASSEWRYEQYF.

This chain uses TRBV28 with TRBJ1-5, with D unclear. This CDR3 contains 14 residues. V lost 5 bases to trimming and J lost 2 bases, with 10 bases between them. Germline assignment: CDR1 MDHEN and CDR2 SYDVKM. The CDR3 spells CASSAGYGNQPQHF. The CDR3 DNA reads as TGTGCCAGCAGTGCCGGGTACGGCAATCAGCCCCAGCATTTT.

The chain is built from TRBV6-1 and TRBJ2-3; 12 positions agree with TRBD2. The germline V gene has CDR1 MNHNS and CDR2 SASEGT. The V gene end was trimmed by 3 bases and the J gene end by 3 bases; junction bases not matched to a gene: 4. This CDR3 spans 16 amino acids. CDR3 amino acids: CASSESLAGGTDTQYF. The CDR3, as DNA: TGTGCCAGCAGTGAGTCACTAGCGGGAGGAACAGATACGCAGTATTTT.

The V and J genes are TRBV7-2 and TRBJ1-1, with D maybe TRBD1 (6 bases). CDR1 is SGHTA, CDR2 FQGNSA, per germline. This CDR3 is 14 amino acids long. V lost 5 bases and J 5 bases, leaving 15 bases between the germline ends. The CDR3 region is CASSPKGGETEAFF. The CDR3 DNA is TGTGCCAGCAGCCCGAAGGGGGGGGAGACTGAAGCTTTCTTT.

The CDR3 DNA follows: TGTGCCAGCCGAGGACAGTCCAAAAACATTCAGTACTTC. Residues: CASRGQSKNIQYF. The rearrangement uses TRBV28 and TRBJ2-4; a possible D gene is TRBD1 (6 bases). The CDR3 length is 13 residues. V gave up 8 bases and J gave up 2 bases, with 10 bases separating them. Germline loops: CDR1 MDHEN, CDR2 SYDVKM.

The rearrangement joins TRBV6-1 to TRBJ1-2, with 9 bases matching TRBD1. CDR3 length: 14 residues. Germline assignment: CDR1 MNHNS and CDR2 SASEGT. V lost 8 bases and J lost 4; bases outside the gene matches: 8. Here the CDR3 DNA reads TGTGCCAGCGCAAGGACAGGGGTTGGCTATGGCTACACCTTC. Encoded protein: CASARTGVGYGYTF.

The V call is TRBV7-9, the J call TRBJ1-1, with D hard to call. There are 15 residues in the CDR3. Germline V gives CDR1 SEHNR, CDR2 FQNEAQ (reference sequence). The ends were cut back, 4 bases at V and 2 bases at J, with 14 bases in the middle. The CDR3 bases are TGTGCCAGCAGCTCCCCCCGAGACTCTAACACTGAAGCTTTCTTT. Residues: CASSSPRDSNTEAFF.

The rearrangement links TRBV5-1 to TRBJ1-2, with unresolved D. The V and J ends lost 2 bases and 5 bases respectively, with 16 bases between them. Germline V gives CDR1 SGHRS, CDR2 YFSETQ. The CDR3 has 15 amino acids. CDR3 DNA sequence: TGCGCCAGCAGCTTTGGTACTACGAAGAATTATGGCTACACCTTC. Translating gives CASSFGTTKNYGYTF. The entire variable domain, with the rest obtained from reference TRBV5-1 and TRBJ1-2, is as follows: KAGVTQTPRYLIKTRGQQVTLSCSPISGHRSVSWYQQTPGQGLQFLFEYFSETQRNKGNFPGRFSGRQFSNSRSEMNVSTLELGDSALYLCASSFGTTKNYGYTFGSGTRLTVV.

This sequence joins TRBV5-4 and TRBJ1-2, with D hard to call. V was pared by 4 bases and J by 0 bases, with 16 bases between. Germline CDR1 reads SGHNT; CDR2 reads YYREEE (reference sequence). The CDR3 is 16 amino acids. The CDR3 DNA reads TGTGCCAGCAGCCTAATGGGTACGGAGGCTAACTATGGCTACACCTTC. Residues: CASSLMGTEANYGYTF. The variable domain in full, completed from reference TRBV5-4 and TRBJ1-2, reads ETGVTQSPTHLIKTRGQQVTLRCSSQSGHNTVSWYQQALGQGPQFIFQYYREEENGRGNFPPRFSGLQFPNYSSELNVNALELDDSALYLCASSLMGTEANYGYTFGSGTRLTVV.

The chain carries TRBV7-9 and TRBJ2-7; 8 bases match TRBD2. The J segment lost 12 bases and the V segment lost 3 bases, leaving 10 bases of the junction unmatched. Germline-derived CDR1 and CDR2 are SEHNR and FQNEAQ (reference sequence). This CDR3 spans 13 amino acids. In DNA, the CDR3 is TGTGCCAGCAGCTTCGAAGCGGGAGTGCCCCCGTACTTC. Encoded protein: CASSFEAGVPPYF.

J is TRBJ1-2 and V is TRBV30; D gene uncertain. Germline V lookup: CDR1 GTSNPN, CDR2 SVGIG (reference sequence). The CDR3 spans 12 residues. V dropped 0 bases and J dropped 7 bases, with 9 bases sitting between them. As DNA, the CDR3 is TGTGCCTGGAGTGTATCAGCGGGTGGCTACACCTTC. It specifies CAWSVSAGGYTF.

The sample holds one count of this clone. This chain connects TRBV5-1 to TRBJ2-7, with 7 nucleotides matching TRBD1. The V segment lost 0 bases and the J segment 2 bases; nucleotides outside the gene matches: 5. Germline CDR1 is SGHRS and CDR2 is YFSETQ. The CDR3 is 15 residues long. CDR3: CASSLASGQTYEQYF. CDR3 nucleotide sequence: TGCGCCAGCAGCTTGGCCTCGGGACAGACCTACGAGCAGTACTTC. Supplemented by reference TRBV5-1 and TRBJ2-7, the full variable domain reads KAGVTQTPRYLIKTRGQQVTLSCSPISGHRSVSWYQQTPGQGLQFLFEYFSETQRNKGNFPGRFSGRQFSNSRSEMNVSTLELGDSALYLCASSLASGQTYEQYFGPGTRLTVT.

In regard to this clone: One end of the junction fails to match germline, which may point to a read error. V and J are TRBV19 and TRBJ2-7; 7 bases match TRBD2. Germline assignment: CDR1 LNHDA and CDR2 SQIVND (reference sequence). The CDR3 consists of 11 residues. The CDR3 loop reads CASSLAGHIHF. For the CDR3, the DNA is TGTGCCAGTAGTTTAGCGGGTCACATTCACTTC. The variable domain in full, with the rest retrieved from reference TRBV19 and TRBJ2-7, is DGGITQSPKYLFRKEGQNVTLSCEQNLNHDAMYWYRQDPGQGLRLIYYSQIVNDFQKGDIAEGYSVSREKKESFPLTVTSAQKNPTAFYLCASSLAGHIHFGPGTRLTVT.

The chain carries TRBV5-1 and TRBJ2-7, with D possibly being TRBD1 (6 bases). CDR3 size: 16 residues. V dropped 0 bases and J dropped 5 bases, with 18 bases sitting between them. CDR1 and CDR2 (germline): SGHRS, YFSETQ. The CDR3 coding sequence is TGCGCCAGCAGCTTGGCCCATGGGGGCTCTGGCGACGAGCAGTACTTC. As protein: CASSLAHGGSGDEQYF.

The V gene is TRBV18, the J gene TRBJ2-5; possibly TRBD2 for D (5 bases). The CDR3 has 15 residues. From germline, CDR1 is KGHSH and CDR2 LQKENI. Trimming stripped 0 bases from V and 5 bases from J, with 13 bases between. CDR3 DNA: TGTGCCAGCTCACCACCGGTACAGTCGGGGGAGACCCAGTACTTC. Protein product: CASSPPVQSGETQYF.

Written as DNA, the CDR3 is TGTGCCAGCATTCCTCCTCGGGACAGTAGGTACGAGCAGTACTTC. It translates to CASIPPRDSRYEQYF. The genes are TRBV6-1 and TRBJ2-7, with 7 bases lining up with TRBD1. J gave up 4 bases and V 7 bases, and 13 bases lay outside the gene matches. The germline V gene encodes CDR1 MNHNS and CDR2 SASEGT. The CDR3 is 15 amino acids.

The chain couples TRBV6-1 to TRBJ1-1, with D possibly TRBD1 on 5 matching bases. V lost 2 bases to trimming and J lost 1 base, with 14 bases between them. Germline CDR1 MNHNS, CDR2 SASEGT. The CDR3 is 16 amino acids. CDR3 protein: CASSERIGQPNTEAFF. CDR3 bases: TGTGCCAGCAGTGAAAGGATAGGACAACCGAACACTGAAGCTTTCTTT.

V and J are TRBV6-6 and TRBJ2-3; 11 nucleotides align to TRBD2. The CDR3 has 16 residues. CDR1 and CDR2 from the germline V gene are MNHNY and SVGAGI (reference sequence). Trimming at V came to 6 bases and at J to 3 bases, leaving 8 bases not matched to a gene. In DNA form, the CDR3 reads TGTGCCAGCAGACCCGGGACTAGCGGATCTACAGATACGCAGTATTTT. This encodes CASRPGTSGSTDTQYF.

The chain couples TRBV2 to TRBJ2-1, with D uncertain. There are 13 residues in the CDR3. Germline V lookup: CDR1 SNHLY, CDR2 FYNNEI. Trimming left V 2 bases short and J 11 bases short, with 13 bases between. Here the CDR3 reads CASSELVLDKQFF. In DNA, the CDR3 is TGTGCCAGCAGTGAATTGGTATTAGATAAGCAGTTCTTC.

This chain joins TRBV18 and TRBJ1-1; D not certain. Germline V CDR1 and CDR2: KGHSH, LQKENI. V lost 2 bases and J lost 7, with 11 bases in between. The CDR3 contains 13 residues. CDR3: CASSPGVDSEAFF. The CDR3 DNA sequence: TGTGCCAGCTCACCAGGAGTGGATAGTGAAGCTTTCTTT.

For the CDR3, the DNA is TGTGCCAGCAATCGAGGAGCATTGAATGAAAAACTGTTTTTT. The encoded protein is CASNRGALNEKLFF. The chain joins TRBV9 to TRBJ1-4, with D unclear. The CDR3 is 14 residues long. Trimming removed 6 bases at V and 5 bases at J, with 14 bases between. Per the germline V gene, CDR1 is SGDLS and CDR2 is YYNGEE.